This is a list of T cell receptor beta chains from one sample in a study of blood T cell repertoires in COVID-19. The assay was immunoSEQ multiplex PCR, and TCRdb's table has in-frame clones only and misses some. The sample yields around 200,000 clones, around 87% seen once. The sample consisted of peripheral blood. These receptors all stem from a woman under 30 who had recovered from COVID-19. Both conserved end residues are part of each CDR3. D genes are given only for firm matches. Clone size appears in some rows only: once, few, many, or a class for an expanded clone.

>TRBJ1-5|TRBV4-3|TRBD1|.
CASSWDRVDQPQHF
TGCGCCAGCAGCTGGGACAGGGTTGATCAGCCCCAGCATTTT
>TRBJ1-4|TRBV29-1|TRBD1|.
CSVGGQAREKLFF
TGCAGCGTTGGGGGACAGGCCCGCGAAAAACTGTTTTTT
>TRBJ2-7|TRBV27|.|.
CASSLGISTGYEQYF
TGTGCCAGCAGTTTGGGCATCTCCACAGGCTACGAGCAGTACTTC
>TRBJ2-1|TRBV7-3|TRBD2|.
CASSLRGSGSPHNGEQFF
TGTGCCAGCAGCCTCAGGGGTAGCGGGAGTCCCCACAATGGTGAGCAGTTCTTC
>TRBJ1-2|TRBV29-1|TRBD1|.
CSVAGTGDGYTF
TGCAGCGTTGCGGGGACAGGGGATGGCTACACCTTC
>TRBJ1-2|TRBV5-1|.|.
CASSSQGLEGGYTF
TGCGCCAGCAGCTCTCAGGGGCTCGAAGGTGGCTACACCTTC
>TRBJ2-3|TRBV20-1|.|.
CSATRVTQYF
TGCAGTGCTACCCGAGTTACGCAGTATTTT
>TRBJ1-6|TRBV6-5|TRBD1|.
CASGLGQGRDSPLHF
TGTGCCAGCGGCTTAGGACAGGGTAGGGATTCACCCCTCCACTTT
>TRBJ1-2|TRBV21-1|.|.
CAPGDRDRIEDYGYTF
TGTGCCCCCGGTGACAGGGACAGAATAGAAGACTATGGCTACACCTTC
>TRBJ1-4|TRBV6-2/TRBV6-3|.|.
CASSYGWDPRGEKLFF
TGTGCCAGCAGTTACGGCTGGGACCCGCGGGGCGAAAAACTGTTTTTT
>TRBJ2-3|TRBV5-6|.|.
CASSFGARTDTQYF
TGTGCCAGCAGCTTTGGAGCGCGCACAGATACGCAGTATTTT
>TRBJ2-3|TRBV7-7|TRBD1|.
CASSPPPGQGPDTQYF
TGTGCCAGCAGCCCTCCACCGGGACAGGGGCCAGATACGCAGTATTTT
>TRBJ2-5|TRBV27|TRBD2|.
CASSLSAGGSETQYF
TGTGCCAGCAGTTTATCAGCGGGAGGATCAGAGACCCAGTACTTC
>TRBJ1-1|TRBV5-5|.|medium-sized
CASSLAPNTEAFF
TGTGCCAGCAGCTTGGCTCCGAACACTGAAGCTTTCTTT
>TRBJ2-5|TRBV5-8|.|.
CASSFRDTPSTQYF
TGTGCCAGCAGCTTCCGGGACACTCCCTCTACCCAGTACTTC
>TRBJ1-4|TRBV6-2/TRBV6-3|.|.
CASSSSGENEKLFF
.
>TRBJ1-2|TRBV10-3|.|once
CAISEHYGYTF
TGTGCCATCAGTGAGCATTATGGCTACACCTTC
>TRBJ1-1|TRBV2|.|few
CASRLDRFMNTEAFF
TGTGCCAGCAGATTAGACAGATTCATGAACACTGAAGCTTTCTTT
>TRBJ2-3|TRBV3-1/TRBV3-2|.|.
CASSQSVASTQYF
TGTGCCAGCAGCCAGTCTGTAGCATCTACGCAGTATTTT
>TRBJ2-3|TRBV5-6|.|.
CASSLVRGTPTDTQYF
TGTGCCAGCAGCTTGGTCCGGGGAACACCCACAGATACGCAGTATTTT
>TRBJ1-2|TRBV29-1|TRBD1|.
CSVDRTGSHGYTF
TGCAGCGTTGACCGGACAGGGTCGCATGGCTACACCTTC
>TRBJ1-6|TRBV6-2/TRBV6-3|TRBD1|once
CASSTPLNRDRVDGLHF
TGTGCCAGCAGTACACCCCTCAACCGGGACAGGGTCGATGGCCTCCACTTT
>TRBJ2-1|TRBV7-8|TRBD2|.
CASSQPGLAFEQFF
TGTGCCAGCAGCCAACCGGGACTAGCATTCGAGCAGTTCTTC
>TRBJ2-4|TRBV7-2|.|.
CASSPQGGTENIQYF
TGTGCCAGCAGCCCCCAAGGCGGGACGGAAAACATTCAGTACTTC
>TRBJ2-5|TRBV7-6|.|.
CASRREETQYF
TGTGCCAGCAGACGGGAAGAGACCCAGTACTTC
>TRBJ1-2|TRBV5-1|TRBD1|.
CASSQSTRDSNYGYTF
TGCGCCAGCAGCCAATCGACCAGGGACAGTAACTATGGCTACACCTTC
>TRBJ2-6|TRBV4-3|.|.
CASSQGTGGANVLTF
TGCGCCAGCAGCCAAGGAACGGGTGGGGCCAACGTCCTGACTTTC
>TRBJ1-2|TRBV7-2|.|.
CASSLEGGVNYGYTF
TGTGCCAGCAGCTTAGAGGGGGGGGTCAACTATGGCTACACCTTC
>TRBJ1-2|TRBV5-1|.|.
CASSLLGADSGFTF
TGCGCCAGCAGCTTGCTAGGGGCAGACTCTGGGTTCACCTTC
>TRBJ1-6|TRBV5-4|.|few
CASRPGLINSPLHF
TGTGCCAGCAGGCCCGGACTGATTAATTCACCCCTCCACTTT
>TRBJ2-3|TRBV5-4|TRBD1|.
CASSFQGATDTQYF
TGTGCCAGCAGCTTTCAGGGGGCAACAGATACGCAGTATTTT
>TRBJ2-7|TRBV7-9|.|.
CASSLSGGSPLEQYF
TGTGCCAGCAGCTTAAGTGGCGGGTCCCCCCTCGAGCAGTACTTC
>TRBJ2-3|TRBV4-3|.|.
CASSRTPGADTQYF
TGCGCCAGCAGCCGCACGCCGGGGGCAGATACGCAGTATTTT
>TRBJ2-7|TRBV12-3/TRBV12-4|.|.
CASSPTEMGEQYF
TGTGCCAGCAGTCCCACAGAAATGGGCGAGCAGTACTTC
>TRBJ2-7|TRBV4-1|TRBD2|few
CASSQESGSYEQYF
TGCGCCAGCAGCCAAGAGAGCGGGAGCTACGAGCAGTACTTC
>TRBJ1-5|TRBV3-1/TRBV3-2|.|.
CASSQRTGGSTNQPQHF
TGTGCCAGCAGCCAAAGGACCGGGGGGAGCACCAATCAGCCCCAGCATTTT
>TRBJ2-1|TRBV9|TRBD2|.
CASSVEASGSMYEQFF
TGTGCCAGCAGCGTAGAGGCTAGCGGGAGTATGTATGAGCAGTTCTTC
>TRBJ2-2|TRBV10-3|TRBD2|.
CAISVGLPFTGELFF
TGTGCCATCAGTGTGGGACTACCTTTCACCGGGGAGCTGTTTTTT
>TRBJ2-2|TRBV5-8|.|few
CASSWKGYGELFF
TGTGCCAGCAGCTGGAAGGGGTACGGGGAGCTGTTTTTT
>TRBJ2-5|TRBV10-2|.|.
CASSESISGLGSLGTQYF
TGCGCCAGCAGTGAGTCGATCTCGGGATTAGGCTCCCTTGGGACCCAGTACTTC
>TRBJ2-3|TRBV7-2|TRBD2|.
CASSLAILAGVNTDTQYF
TGTGCCAGCAGCTTAGCCATACTAGCGGGAGTAAACACAGATACGCAGTATTTT
>TRBJ2-2|TRBV18|TRBD2|.
CASLADIAGNTGELFF
TGTGCCAGCTTGGCCGACATAGCGGGGAACACCGGGGAGCTGTTTTTT
>TRBJ2-2|TRBV27|TRBD2|.
CATREGGLAGLREELFF
TGTGCCACCCGCGAAGGGGGACTAGCGGGGCTCCGTGAGGAGCTGTTTTTT
>TRBJ1-3|TRBV20-1|.|.
CSASAGFAGNTIYF
TGCAGTGCTAGTGCAGGGTTCGCGGGAAATACCATATATTTT
>TRBJ2-1|TRBV27|TRBD2|.
CASSLAGVHNEQFF
TGTGCCAGCAGTCTAGCGGGAGTCCACAATGAGCAGTTCTTC
>TRBJ1-4|TRBV14|.|.
CASSQSRGSKLFF
TGTGCCAGCAGCCAAAGTCGGGGTTCAAAACTGTTTTTT
>TRBJ1-1|TRBV7-3|.|.
CASSSHSGNTEAFF
TGTGCCAGCAGCTCCCATTCCGGGAACACTGAAGCTTTCTTT
>TRBJ1-5|TRBV3-1/TRBV3-2|TRBD1|.
CASSHRGYSNQPQHF
TGTGCCAGCAGTCACAGGGGTTATAGCAATCAGCCCCAGCATTTT
>TRBJ2-1|TRBV24-1|TRBD1|.
CATSDPGQGVNEQFF
TGTGCCACCAGTGATCCGGGACAGGGTGTGAATGAGCAGTTCTTC
>TRBJ2-3|TRBV6-2/TRBV6-3|TRBD1|.
CASSHDRGTDTQYF
TGTGCCAGCAGTCACGACAGGGGGACAGATACGCAGTATTTT
>TRBJ1-2|TRBV7-6|TRBD1|once
CASSPGGGGSSYGYTF
TGTGCCAGCAGCCCAGGGGGTGGGGGTTCAAGCTATGGCTACACCTTC
>TRBJ2-2|TRBV9|.|.
CASSGRGTGELFF
TGTGCCAGCAGCGGTAGGGGCACCGGGGAGCTGTTTTTT
>TRBJ2-1|TRBV27|.|.
CASSLYNEQFF
TGTGCCAGCAGTTTGTATAATGAGCAGTTCTTC
>TRBJ2-1|TRBV4-3|TRBD1|few
CASSQDIGTGYNEQFF
TGCGCCAGCAGCCAAGATATCGGGACAGGTTACAATGAGCAGTTCTTC
>TRBJ1-2|TRBV6-6|.|.
CASNLAGNLRSYGYTF
TGTGCCAGCAACTTGGCAGGCAATCTTCGATCCTATGGCTACACCTTC
>TRBJ1-2|TRBV2|.|few
CASRDDSANYGYTF
TGTGCCAGCAGAGATGACAGTGCGAACTATGGCTACACCTTC
>TRBJ2-1|TRBV2|TRBD2|.
CASSGLAVYNEQFF
TGTGCCAGCAGCGGACTAGCGGTCTACAATGAGCAGTTCTTC
>TRBJ1-1|TRBV4-1|.|.
CASSQKRQITEAFF
TGCGCCAGCAGCCAAAAGCGACAGATAACTGAAGCTTTCTTT